These T cell receptor beta chains were read from a single sample in a study of identical twins. TCRdb analysed the 5' RACE reads with MiXCR anew, one entry per CDR3 protein. The table shows more than 1.5 million distinct CDR3 sequences, with about 30% occurring only once. Sequenced: cord blood. The receptors here all came from a newborn girl in good health. Both conserved end residues are part of each CDR3.

v_call cdr3_aa
TRBV25-1 CASSVRISNQPQHF
TRBV5-8 CASSYWARGYTF
TRBV7-9 CASSLAQGTTEAFF
TRBV6-5 CASRLRDRDTEAFF
TRBV29-1 CSVEGGTGGGYEKYF
TRBV6-5 CASSPWEAHTDTQYF
TRBV4-1 CASSQRAGVSSYEQYF
TRBV30 CAWSVQGESEQYF
TRBV12-3/TRBV12-4 CASSFGDRGPNSPLHF
TRBV30 CACTRTGTSYGYTF
TRBV4-1 CASSSWGSSYNEQFF
TRBV20-1 CSARREGADTQYF
TRBV6-1 CASSEGDRGNEKLFF
TRBV6-8 CASADLIAGALAYEQYF
TRBV5-1 CASSFGTSEETQYF
TRBV18 CASSPQGANQPQHF
TRBV20-1 CSAKTGTSNQPQHF
TRBV3-1 CASSHSRGNYEQYF
TRBV12-3/TRBV12-4 CASSFRLFSRGVADTQYF
TRBV25-1 CASSDGSREIGTEAFF
TRBV18 CASSPFTGTSDNNEQFF
TRBV2 CASIHRGTDTQYF
TRBV12-3/TRBV12-4 CASSLSGVGETQYF
TRBV12-3/TRBV12-4 CASSLPGDYGYTF
TRBV5-1 CASSPRPRDTEAFF
TRBV20-1 CSAKGTGGGYGYTF
TRBV6-6 CASGEGGQPQHF
TRBV20-1 CSASKQGRDGYTF
TRBV12-3/TRBV12-4 CASNPGTGNTGELFF
TRBV12-3/TRBV12-4 CASTQPTGVGEQYF
TRBV20-1 CSASFAGGLNYGYTF
TRBV5-1 CASSLVGYSGRWTYNEQYF
TRBV20-1 CSAPRDRGNYGYTF
TRBV27 CVSSLSADYEQYF
TRBV27 CASSFFGATGELFF
TRBV5-1 CASSLYVVRGENEKLFF
TRBV9 CASSVMSGRSQETQYF
TRBV4-2 CASSQTSTGPNQPQHF
TRBV30 CAWSGTGVYEQFF
TRBV2 CASTVSRETQYF